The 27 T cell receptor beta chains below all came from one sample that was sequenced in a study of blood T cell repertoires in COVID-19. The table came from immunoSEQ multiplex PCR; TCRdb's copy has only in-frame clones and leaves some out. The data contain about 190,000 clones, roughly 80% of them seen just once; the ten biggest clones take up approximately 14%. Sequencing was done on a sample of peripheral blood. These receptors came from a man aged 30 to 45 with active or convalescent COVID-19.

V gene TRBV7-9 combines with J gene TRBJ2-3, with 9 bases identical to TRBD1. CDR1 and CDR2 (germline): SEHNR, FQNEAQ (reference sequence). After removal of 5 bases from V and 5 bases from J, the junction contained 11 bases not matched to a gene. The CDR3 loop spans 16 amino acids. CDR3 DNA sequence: TGTGCCAGCAGCCCTCAAACCGGGACAGGGAAAGATACGCAGTATTTT. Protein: CASSPQTGTGKDTQYF.

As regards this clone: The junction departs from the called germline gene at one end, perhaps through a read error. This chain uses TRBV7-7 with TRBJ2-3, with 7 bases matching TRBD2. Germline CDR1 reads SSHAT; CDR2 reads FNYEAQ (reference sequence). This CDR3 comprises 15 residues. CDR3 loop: CASSLGLAATDTQYF. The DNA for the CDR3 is TGTGCTAGCAGCTTAGGGCTAGCGGCCACAGATACGCAGTATTTT.

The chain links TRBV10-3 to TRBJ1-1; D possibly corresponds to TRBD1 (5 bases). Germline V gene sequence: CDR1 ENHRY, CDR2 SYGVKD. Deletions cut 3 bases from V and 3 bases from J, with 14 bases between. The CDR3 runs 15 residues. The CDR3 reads CAISDYAGSDTEAFF. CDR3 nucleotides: TGTGCCATCAGTGATTATGCAGGGTCGGACACTGAAGCTTTCTTT.

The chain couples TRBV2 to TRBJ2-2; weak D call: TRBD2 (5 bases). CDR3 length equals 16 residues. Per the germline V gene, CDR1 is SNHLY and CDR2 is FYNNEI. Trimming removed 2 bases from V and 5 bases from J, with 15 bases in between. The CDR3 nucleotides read TGTGCCAGCAGTGAACGGTGGAGGACCGGAACCGGGGAGCTGTTTTTT. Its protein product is CASSERWRTGTGELFF.

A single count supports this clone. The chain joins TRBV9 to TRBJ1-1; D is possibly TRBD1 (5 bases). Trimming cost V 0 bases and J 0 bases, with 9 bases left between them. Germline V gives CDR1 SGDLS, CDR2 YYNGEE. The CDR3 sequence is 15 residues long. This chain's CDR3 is CASSVGGALNTEAFF. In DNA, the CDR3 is TGTGCCAGCAGCGTAGGCGGGGCCCTGAACACTGAAGCTTTCTTT.

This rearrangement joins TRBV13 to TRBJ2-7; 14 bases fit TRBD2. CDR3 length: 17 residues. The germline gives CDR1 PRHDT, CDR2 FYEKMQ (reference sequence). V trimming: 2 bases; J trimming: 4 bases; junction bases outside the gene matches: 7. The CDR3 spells CASSLTGLAGGGYEQYF. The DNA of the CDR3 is TGTGCCAGCAGCTTAACCGGACTAGCGGGAGGAGGGTACGAGCAGTACTTC. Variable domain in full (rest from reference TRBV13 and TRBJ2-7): AAGVIQSPRHLIKEKRETATLKCYPIPRHDTVYWYQQGPGQDPQFLISFYEKMQSDKGSIPDRFSAQQFSDYHSELNMSSLELGDSALYFCASSLTGLAGGGYEQYFGPGTRLTVT.

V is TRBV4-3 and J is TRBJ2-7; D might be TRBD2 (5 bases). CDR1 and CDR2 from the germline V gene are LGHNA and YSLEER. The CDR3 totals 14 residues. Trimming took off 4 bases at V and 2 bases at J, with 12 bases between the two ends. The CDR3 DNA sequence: TGCGCCAGCAGCCCGGGGTCGGGGACCTACGAGCAGTACTTC. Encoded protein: CASSPGSGTYEQYF.

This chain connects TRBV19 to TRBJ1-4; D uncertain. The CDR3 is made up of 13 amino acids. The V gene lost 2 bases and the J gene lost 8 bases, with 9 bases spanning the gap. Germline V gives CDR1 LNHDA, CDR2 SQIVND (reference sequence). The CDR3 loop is CASSISPPEKLFF. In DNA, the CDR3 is TGTGCCAGTAGTATATCCCCTCCGGAAAAACTGTTTTTT.

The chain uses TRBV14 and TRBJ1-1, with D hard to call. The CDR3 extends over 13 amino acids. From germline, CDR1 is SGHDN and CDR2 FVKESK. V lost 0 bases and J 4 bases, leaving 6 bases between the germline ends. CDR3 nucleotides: TGTGCCAGCAGCCAAGATCTCGGCACTGAAGCTTTCTTT. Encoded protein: CASSQDLGTEAFF.

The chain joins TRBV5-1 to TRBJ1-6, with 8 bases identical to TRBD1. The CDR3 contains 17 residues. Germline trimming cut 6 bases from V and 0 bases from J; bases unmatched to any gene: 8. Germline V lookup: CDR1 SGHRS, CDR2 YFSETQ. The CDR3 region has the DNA TGCGCCAGCAACCCGGGACAGGTGATCTCCTATAATTCACCCCTCCACTTT. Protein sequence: CASNPGQVISYNSPLHF.

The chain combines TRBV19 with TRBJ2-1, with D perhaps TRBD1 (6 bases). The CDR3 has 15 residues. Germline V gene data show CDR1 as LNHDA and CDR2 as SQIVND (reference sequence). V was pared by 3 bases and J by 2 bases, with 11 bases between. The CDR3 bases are TGTGCCAGTAGTATTACAGGGAACCCCTACAATGAGCAGTTCTTC. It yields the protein CASSITGNPYNEQFF.

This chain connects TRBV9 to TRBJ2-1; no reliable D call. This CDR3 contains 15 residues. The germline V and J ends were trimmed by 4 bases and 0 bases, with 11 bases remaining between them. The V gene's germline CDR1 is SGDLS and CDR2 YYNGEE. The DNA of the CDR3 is TGTGCCAGCAGCCCAACTCCTAGCTCCTACAATGAGCAGTTCTTC. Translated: CASSPTPSSYNEQFF. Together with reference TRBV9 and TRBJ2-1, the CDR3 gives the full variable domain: DSGVTQTPKHLITATGQRVTLRCSPRSGDLSVYWYQQSLDQGLQFLIQYYNGEERAKGNILERFSAQQFPDLHSELNLSSLELGDSALYFCASSPTPSSYNEQFFGPGTRLTVL.

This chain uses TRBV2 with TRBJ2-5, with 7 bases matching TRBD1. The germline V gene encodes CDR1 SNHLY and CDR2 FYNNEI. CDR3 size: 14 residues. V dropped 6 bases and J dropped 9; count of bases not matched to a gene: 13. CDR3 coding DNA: TGTGCCAGCAGCTATAAGACCTCGACAGGGCCCCAGTACTTC. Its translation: CASSYKTSTGPQYF.

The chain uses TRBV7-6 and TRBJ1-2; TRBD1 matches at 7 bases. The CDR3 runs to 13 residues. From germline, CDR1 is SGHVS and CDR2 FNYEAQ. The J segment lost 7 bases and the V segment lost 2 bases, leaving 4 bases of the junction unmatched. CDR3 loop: CASSLTGDGGYTF. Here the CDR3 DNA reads TGTGCCAGCAGCTTAACAGGGGATGGTGGCTACACCTTC.

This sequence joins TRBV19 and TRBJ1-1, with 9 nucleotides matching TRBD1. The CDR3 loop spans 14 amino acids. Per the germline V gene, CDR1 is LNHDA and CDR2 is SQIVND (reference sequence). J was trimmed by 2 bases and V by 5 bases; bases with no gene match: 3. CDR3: CASSPGQGNTEAFF. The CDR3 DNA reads TGTGCCAGTAGTCCGGGACAGGGAAACACTGAAGCTTTCTTT.

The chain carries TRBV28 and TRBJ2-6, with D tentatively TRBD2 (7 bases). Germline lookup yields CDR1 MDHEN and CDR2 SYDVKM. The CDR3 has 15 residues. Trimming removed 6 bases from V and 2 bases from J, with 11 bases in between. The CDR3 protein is CASRAGAAGANVLTF. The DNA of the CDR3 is TGTGCCAGCAGGGCGGGGGCGGCTGGGGCCAACGTCCTGACTTTC. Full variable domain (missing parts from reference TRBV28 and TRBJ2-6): DVKVTQSSRYLVKRTGEKVFLECVQDMDHENMFWYRQDPGLGLRLIYFSYDVKMKEKGDIPEGYSVSREKKERFSLILESASTNQTSMYLCASRAGAAGANVLTFGAGSRLTVL.

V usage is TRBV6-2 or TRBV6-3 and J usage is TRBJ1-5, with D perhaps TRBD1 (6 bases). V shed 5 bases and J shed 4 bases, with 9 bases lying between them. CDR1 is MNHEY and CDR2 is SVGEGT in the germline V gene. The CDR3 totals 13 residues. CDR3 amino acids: CASSDQGNQPQHF. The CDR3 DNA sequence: TGTGCCAGCAGTGACCAGGGGAATCAGCCCCAGCATTTT.

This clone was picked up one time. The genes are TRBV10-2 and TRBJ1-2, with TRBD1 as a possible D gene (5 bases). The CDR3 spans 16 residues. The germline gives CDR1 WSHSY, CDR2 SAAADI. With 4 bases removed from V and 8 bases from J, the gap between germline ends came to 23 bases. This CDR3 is CASSARVVTLSQGYTF. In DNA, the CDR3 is TGCGCCAGCAGTGCCAGGGTTGTGACGTTGAGTCAGGGCTACACCTTC.

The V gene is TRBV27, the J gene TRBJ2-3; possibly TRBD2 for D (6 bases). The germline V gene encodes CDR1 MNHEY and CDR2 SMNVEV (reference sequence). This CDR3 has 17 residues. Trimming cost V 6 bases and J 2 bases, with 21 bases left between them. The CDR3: CASSRVLVGGVTDTQYF. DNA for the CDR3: TGTGCCAGCAGCCGGGTTCTAGTGGGGGGTGTCACAGATACGCAGTATTTT.

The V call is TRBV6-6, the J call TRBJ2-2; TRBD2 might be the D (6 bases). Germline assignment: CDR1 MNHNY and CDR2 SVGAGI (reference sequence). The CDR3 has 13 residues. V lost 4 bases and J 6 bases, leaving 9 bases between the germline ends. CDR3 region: CASSSTSPGELFF. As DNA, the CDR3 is TGTGCCAGCAGTTCAACTAGCCCCGGGGAGCTGTTTTTT.

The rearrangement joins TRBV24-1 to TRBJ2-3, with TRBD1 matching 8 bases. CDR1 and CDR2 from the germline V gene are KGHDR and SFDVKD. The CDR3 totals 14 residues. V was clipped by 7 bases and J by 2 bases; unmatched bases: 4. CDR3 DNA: TGTGCCACCAGGGAGACAGGGGTCACAGATACGCAGTATTTT. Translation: CATRETGVTDTQYF.

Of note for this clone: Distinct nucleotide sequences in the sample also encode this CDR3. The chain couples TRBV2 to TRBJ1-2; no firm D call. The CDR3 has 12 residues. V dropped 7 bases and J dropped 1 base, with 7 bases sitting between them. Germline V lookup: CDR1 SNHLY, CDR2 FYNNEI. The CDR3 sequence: CASNPDNYGYTF. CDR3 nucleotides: TGTGCCAGCAATCCAGATAACTATGGCTACACCTTC. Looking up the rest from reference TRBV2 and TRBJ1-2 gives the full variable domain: EPEVTQTPSHQVTQMGQEVILRCVPISNHLYFYWYRQILGQKVEFLVSFYNNEISEKSEIFDDQFSVERPDGSNFTLKIRSTKLEDSAMYFCASNPDNYGYTFGSGTRLTVV.

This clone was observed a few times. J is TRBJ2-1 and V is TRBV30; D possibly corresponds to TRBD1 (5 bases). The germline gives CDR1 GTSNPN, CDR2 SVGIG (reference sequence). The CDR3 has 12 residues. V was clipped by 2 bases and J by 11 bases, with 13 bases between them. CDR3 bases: TGTGCCTGGAGTCCACAGGTACCTCAGCAGTTCTTC. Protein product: CAWSPQVPQQFF.

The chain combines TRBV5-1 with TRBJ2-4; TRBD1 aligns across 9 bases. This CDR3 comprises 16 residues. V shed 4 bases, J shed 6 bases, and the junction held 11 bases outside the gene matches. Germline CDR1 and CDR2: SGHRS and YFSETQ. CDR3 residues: CASSVTGGVGGNIQYF. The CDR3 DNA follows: TGCGCCAGCAGCGTTACAGGGGGCGTGGGCGGAAACATTCAGTACTTC.

CDR3 nucleotides: TGTGCCAGCAGTTACTCGGGCAGGCCGAGCACAGATACGCAGTATTTT. This codes for CASSYSGRPSTDTQYF. This rearrangement joins TRBV6-5 to TRBJ2-3; D is unclear. V was shortened by 0 bases and J by 0 bases, with 10 bases between the two germline ends. Per the germline V gene, CDR1 is MNHEY and CDR2 is SVGAGI. The CDR3 has 16 residues.

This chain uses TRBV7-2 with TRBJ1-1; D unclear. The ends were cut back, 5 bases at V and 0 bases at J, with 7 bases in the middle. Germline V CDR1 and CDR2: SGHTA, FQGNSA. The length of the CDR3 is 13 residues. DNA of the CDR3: TGTGCCAGCAGCCTAACTATGAACACTGAAGCTTTCTTT. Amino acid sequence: CASSLTMNTEAFF.

The CDR3 loop reads CASSLGEVNTEAFF. Here the CDR3 DNA reads TGCGCCAGCAGCTTGGGAGAAGTGAACACTGAAGCTTTCTTT. J is TRBJ1-1 and V is TRBV5-1, with D unresolved. V lost 0 bases, J lost 0 bases, and 6 bases lay in between. Germline-derived CDR1 and CDR2 are SGHRS and YFSETQ. CDR3 length: 14 residues.